This T cell receptor beta chain was obtained from a study of regulatory T cells in long-lasting Graves disease. Germline loops: CDR1 MNHEY, CDR2 SMNVEV (reference sequence). The CDR3 totals 14 residues. Only one count was recorded for this clonotype. Its antigen is still unknown. A read error is possible here, since a much larger clone lies one base away. CDR3-region Arm-PCR and iRepertoire HTBI primers produced the TCR beta libraries. TCRdb re-derived calls from the multiplex PCR reads in MiXCR, one entry per CDR3 protein. Of 500,000 or so distinct CDR3 sequences listed, roughly 17% are singletons. Findings of the study overall: Patients with persistent disease shared some 3,000 public clonotypes, outpacing the approximately 970 shared by new patients.

Indicated time point: newly diagnosed GD, antithyroid drugs for less than 3 months. Extracted RNA from PBMCs served as the source of the TCR library. The same specimen was also included in a second study, on T cells in Graves' hyperthyroidism and ophthalmopathy. As reported in that work: Hyperthyroidism, newly diagnosed and lasting under 2 months, affected patients aged 18 to 65.

V is TRBV27 and J is TRBJ2-2, with unresolved D. This clonotype originated in a man aged 35-49 years with Graves disease. Here the sequenced sample was peripheral blood mononuclear cells (PBMCs), taken at new diagnosis, from a patient treated with antithyroid drugs. This CDR3 reads CAGSLTVATGELFF. CDR3 coding DNA: TGTGCCGGCAGTTTAACCGTAGCCACCGGGGAGCTGTTTTTT.